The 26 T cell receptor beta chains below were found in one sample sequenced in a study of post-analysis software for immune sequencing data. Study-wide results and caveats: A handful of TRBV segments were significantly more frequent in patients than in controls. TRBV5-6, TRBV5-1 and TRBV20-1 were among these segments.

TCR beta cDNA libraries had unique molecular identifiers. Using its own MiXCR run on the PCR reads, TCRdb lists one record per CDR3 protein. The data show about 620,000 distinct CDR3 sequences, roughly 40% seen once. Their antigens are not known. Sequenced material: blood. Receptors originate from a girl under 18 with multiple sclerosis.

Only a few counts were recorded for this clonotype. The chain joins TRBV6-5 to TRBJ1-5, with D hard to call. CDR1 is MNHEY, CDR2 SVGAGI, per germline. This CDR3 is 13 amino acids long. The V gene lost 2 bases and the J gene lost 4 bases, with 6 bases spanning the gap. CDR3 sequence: CASSYGRNQPQHF. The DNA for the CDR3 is TGTGCCAGCAGTTACGGTCGGAATCAGCCCCAGCATTTT.

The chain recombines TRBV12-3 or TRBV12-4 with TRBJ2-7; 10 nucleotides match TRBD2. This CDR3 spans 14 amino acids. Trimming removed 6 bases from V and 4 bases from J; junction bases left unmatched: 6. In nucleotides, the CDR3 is TGTGCCAGCAGGGTTAGCGGGAGGTTGTACGAGCAGTACTTC. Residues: CASRVSGRLYEQYF.

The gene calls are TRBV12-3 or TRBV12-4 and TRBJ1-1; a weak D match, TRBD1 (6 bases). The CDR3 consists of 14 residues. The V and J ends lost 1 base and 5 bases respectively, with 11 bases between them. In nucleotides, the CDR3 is TGTGCCAGCAGTTTAGGTGCAGGGGCGACTGAAGCTTTCTTT. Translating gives CASSLGAGATEAFF.

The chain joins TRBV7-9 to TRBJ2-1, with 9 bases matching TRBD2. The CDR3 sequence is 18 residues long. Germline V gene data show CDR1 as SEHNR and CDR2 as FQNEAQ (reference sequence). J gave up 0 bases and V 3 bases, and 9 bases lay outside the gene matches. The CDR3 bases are TGTGCCAGCAGCTTGCTAGCGGGGATAAGCCCCTCCTACAATGAGCAGTTCTTC. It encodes CASSLLAGISPSYNEQFF.

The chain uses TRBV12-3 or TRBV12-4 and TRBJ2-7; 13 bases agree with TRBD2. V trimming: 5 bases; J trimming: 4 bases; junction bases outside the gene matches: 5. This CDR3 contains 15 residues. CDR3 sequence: CASSDRTSGSYEQYF. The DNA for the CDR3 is TGTGCCAGCAGTGATCGGACTAGCGGGAGTTACGAGCAGTACTTC.

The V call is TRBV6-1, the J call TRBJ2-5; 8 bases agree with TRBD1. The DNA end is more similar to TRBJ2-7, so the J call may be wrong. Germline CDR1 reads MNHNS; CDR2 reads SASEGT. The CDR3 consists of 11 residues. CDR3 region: CAEGQAYEQYF. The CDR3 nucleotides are TGTGCCGAGGGACAGGCCTACGAGCAGTACTTC.

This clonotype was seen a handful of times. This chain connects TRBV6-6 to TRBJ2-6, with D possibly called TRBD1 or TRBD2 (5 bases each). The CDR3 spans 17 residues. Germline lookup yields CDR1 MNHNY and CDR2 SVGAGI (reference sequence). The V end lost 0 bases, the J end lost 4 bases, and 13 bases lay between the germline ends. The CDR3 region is CASSYSAFGAGANVLTF. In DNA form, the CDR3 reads TGTGCCAGCAGTTACTCGGCCTTCGGGGCCGGGGCCAACGTCCTGACTTTC.

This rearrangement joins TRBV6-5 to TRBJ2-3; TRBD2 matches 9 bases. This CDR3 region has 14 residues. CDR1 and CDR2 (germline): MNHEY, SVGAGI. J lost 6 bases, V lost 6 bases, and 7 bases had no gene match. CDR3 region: CASRPGLATDTQYF. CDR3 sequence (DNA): TGTGCCAGCAGACCGGGACTAGCTACGGATACGCAGTATTTT.

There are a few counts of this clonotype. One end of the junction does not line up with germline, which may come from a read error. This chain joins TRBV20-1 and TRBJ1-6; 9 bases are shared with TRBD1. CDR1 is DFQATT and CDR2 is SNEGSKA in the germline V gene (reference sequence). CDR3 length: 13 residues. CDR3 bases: TGCAGTGCTAGAAGGGACAGGGAATCACCCCCCCACTTT. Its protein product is CSARRDRESPPHF.

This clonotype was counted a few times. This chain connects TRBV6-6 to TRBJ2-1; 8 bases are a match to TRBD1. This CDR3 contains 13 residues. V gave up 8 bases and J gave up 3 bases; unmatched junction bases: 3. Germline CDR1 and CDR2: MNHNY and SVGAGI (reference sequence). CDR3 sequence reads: CASQDRDYNEQFF. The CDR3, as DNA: TGTGCCAGCCAGGACAGGGACTACAATGAGCAGTTCTTC.

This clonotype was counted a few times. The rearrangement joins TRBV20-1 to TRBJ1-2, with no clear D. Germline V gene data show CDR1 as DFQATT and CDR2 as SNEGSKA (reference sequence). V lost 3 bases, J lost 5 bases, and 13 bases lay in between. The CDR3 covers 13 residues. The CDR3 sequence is CSARKGLDYGYTF. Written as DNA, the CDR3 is TGCAGTGCTAGGAAGGGTCTGGATTATGGCTACACCTTC.

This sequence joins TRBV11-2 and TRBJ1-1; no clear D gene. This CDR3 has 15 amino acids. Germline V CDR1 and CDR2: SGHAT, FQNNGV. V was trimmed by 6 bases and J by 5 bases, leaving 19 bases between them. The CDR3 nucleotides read TGTGCCAGCAGTAGCTTGGGTCGTTCCCGGACTGAAGCTTTCTTT. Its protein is CASSSLGRSRTEAFF.

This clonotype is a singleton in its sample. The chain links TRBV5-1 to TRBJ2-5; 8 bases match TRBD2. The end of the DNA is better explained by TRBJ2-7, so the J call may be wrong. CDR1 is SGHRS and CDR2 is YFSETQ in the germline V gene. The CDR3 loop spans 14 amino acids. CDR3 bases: TGCGCCAGCAGCTTGGAAGCGGGGGCGGACGAGCAGTACTTC. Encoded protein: CASSLEAGADEQYF.

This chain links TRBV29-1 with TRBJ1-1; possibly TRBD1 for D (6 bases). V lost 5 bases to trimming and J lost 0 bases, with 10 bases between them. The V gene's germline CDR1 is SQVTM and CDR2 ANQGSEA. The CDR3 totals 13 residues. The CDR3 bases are TGCAGCGTTCGACAGGTCCTGAACACTGAAGCTTTCTTT. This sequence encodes CSVRQVLNTEAFF.

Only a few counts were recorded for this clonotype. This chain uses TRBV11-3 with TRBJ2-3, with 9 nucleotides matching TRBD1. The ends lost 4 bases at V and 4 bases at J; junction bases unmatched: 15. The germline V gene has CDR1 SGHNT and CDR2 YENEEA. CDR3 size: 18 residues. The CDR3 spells CASSSTFPGQGPPDTQYF. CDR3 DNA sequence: TGTGCCAGCAGCTCCACGTTTCCGGGACAGGGTCCGCCAGATACGCAGTATTTT. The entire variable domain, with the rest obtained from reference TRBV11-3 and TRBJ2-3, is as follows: EAGVVQSPRYKIIEKKQPVAFWCNPISGHNTLYWYLQNLGQGPELLIRYENEEAVDDSQLPKDRFSAERLKGVDSTLKIQPAELGDSAVYLCASSSTFPGQGPPDTQYFGPGTRLTVL.

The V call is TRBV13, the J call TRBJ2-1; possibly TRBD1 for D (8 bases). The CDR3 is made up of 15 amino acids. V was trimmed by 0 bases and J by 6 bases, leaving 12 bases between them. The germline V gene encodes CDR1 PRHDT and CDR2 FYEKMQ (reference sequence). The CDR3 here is CASSLGQGGFNEQFF. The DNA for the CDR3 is TGTGCCAGCAGCTTAGGACAGGGGGGGTTCAATGAGCAGTTCTTC.

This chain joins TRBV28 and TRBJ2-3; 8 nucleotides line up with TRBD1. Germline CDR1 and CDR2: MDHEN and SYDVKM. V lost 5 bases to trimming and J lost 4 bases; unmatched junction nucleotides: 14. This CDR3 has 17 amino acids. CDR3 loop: CASSERRQGYQADTQYF. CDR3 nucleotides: TGTGCCAGCAGTGAGAGAAGACAGGGGTATCAGGCAGATACGCAGTATTTT. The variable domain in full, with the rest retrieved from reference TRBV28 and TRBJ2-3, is DVKVTQSSRYLVKRTGEKVFLECVQDMDHENMFWYRQDPGLGLRLIYFSYDVKMKEKGDIPEGYSVSREKKERFSLILESASTNQTSMYLCASSERRQGYQADTQYFGPGTRLTVL.

CDR3 DNA sequence: TGTGCCAGCAGCCCCCCTCCGGGACTAGCGACATACAATGAGCAGTTCTTC. This gives the protein CASSPPPGLATYNEQFF. The J gene is TRBJ2-1, the V gene TRBV9, with 10 nucleotides matching TRBD2. Losses at the gene ends were 4 bases for V and 4 bases for J; bases not matched to a gene: 11. Germline V lookup: CDR1 SGDLS, CDR2 YYNGEE. The CDR3 extends over 17 amino acids.

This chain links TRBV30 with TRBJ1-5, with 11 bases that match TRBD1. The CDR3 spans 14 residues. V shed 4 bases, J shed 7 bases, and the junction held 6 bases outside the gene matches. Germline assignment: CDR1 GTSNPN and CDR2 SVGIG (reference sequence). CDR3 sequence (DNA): TGTGCCTGGAAAGGACAGGGGGCAAGCCAGCCCCAGCATTTT. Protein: CAWKGQGASQPQHF.

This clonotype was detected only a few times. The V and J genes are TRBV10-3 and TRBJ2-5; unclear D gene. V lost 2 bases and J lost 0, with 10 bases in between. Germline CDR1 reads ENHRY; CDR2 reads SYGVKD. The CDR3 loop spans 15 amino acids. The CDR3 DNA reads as TGTGCCATCAGTGAGAACACGCCGTACCAAGAGACCCAGTACTTC. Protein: CAISENTPYQETQYF.

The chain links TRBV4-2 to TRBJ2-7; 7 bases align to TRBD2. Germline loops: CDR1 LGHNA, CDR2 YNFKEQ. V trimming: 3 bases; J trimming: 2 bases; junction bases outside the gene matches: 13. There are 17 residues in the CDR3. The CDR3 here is CASSHLSGASGTYEQYF. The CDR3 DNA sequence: TGTGCCAGCAGCCATCTTAGTGGGGCTAGCGGTACCTACGAGCAGTACTTC.

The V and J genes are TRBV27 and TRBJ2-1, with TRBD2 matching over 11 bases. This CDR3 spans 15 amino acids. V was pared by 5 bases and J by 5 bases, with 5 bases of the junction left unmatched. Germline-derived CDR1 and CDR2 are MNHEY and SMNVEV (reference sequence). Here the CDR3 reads CASSARLAGNNEQFF. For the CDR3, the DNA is TGTGCCAGCAGTGCCAGACTAGCGGGGAACAATGAGCAGTTCTTC.

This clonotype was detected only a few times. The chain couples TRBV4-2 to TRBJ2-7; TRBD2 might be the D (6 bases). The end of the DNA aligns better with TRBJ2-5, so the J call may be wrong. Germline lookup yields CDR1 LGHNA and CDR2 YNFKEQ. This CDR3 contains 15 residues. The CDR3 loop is CASRPLGGAQETQYF. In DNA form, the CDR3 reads TGTGCCAGCAGACCCCTCGGGGGAGCACAAGAGACCCAGTACTTC.

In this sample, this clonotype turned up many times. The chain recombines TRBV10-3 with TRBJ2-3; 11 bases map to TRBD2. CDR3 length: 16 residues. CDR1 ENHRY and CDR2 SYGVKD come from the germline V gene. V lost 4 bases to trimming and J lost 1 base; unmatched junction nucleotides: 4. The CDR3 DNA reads TGTGCCATCAGTGTGGGGACTAGCGGCCGCACAGATACGCAGTATTTT. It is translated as CAISVGTSGRTDTQYF.

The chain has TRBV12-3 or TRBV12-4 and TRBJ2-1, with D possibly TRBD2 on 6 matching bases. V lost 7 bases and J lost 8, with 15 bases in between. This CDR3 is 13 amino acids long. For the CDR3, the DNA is TGTGCCAGCAACGGCGGGGCGAGGGATGAGCAGTTCTTC. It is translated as CASNGGARDEQFF.

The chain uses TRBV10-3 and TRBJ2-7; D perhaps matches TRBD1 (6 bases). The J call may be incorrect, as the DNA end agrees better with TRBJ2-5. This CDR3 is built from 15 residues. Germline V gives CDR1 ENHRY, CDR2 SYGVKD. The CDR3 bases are TGTGCCATCAGTGAGACCCGACAGGTTCAAGAGACCCAGTACTTC. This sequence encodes CAISETRQVQETQYF.